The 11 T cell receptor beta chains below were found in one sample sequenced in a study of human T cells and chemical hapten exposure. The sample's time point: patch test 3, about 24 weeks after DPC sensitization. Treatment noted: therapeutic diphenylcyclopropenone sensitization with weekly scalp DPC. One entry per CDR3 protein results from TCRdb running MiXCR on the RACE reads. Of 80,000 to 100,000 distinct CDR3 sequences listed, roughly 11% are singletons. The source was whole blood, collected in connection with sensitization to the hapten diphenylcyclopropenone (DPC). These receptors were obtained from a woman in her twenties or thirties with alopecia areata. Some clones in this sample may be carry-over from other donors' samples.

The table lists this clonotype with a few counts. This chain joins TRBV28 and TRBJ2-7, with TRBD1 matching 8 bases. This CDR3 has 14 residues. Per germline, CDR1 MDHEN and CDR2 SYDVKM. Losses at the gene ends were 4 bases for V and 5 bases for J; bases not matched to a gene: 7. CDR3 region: CASSSPDRAHEQYV. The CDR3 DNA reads TGTGCCAGCAGTTCCCCGGACAGGGCCCACGAGCAGTACGTC.

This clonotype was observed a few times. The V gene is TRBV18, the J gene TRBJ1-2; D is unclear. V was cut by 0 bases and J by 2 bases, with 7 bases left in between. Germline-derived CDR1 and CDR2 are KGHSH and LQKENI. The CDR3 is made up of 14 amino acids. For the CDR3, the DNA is TGTGCCAGCTCACCACCCGGAGTAAACTATGGCTACACCTTC. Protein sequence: CASSPPGVNYGYTF.

The CDR3 DNA follows: TGTGCCACTCGCAGGGGCTCTGGGGCCAACGTCCTGACTTTC. It encodes CATRRGSGANVLTF. The chain couples TRBV28 to TRBJ2-6, with D possibly TRBD1 on 6 matching bases. The CDR3 is 14 amino acids. V was shortened by 10 bases and J by 0 bases, with 10 bases between the two germline ends. Germline CDR1 reads MDHEN; CDR2 reads SYDVKM.

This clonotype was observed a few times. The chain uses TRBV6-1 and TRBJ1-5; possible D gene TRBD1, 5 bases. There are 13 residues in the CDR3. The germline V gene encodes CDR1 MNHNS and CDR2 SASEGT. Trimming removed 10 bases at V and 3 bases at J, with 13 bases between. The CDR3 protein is CATLQVNNQPQHF. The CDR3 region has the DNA TGTGCCACCCTACAGGTAAACAATCAGCCCCAGCATTTT.

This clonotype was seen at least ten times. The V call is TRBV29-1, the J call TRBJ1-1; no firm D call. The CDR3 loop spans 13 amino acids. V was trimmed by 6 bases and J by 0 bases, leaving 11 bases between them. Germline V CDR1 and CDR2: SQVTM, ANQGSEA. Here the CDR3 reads CSVGGRLNTEAFF. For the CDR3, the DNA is TGCAGCGTCGGAGGGCGATTGAACACTGAAGCTTTCTTT.

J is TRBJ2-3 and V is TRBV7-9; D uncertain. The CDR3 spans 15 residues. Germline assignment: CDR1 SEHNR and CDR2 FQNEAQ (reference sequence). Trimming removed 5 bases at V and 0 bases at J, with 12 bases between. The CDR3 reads CASSAEPASTDTQYF. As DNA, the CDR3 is TGTGCCAGCAGCGCGGAGCCGGCGAGCACAGATACGCAGTATTTT.

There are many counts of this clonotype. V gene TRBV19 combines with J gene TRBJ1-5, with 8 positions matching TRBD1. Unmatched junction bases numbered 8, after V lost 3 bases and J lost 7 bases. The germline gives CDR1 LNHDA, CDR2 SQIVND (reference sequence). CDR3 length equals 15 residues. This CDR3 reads CASSMTRGLGQPQHF. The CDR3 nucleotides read TGTGCCAGTAGTATGACCAGGGGGCTGGGACAGCCCCAGCATTTT.

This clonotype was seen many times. The CDR3 protein is CASSYTGPTDTQYF. Written as DNA, the CDR3 is TGTGCCAGCAGTTACACGGGACCCACAGATACGCAGTATTTT. The chain joins TRBV6-2 or TRBV6-3 to TRBJ2-3; the D call may be TRBD1 or TRBD2 (5 bases each). CDR1 is MNHEY and CDR2 is SVGEGT in the germline V gene. Trimming took off 2 bases at V and 2 bases at J, with 8 bases between the two ends. The CDR3 is 14 residues long.

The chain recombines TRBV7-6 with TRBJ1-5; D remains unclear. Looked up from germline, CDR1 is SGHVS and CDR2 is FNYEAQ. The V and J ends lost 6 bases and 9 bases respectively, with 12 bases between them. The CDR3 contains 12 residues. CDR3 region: CASSPGPGPQHF. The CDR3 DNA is TGTGCCAGCAGTCCTGGTCCGGGGCCCCAGCATTTT.

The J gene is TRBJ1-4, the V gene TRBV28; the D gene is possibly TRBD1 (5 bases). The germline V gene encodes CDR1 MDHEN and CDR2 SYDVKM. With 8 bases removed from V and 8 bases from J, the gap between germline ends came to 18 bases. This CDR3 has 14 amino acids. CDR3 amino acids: CASARGGTEEKLFF. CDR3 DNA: TGTGCCAGCGCACGTGGGGGGACGGAAGAAAAACTGTTTTTT.

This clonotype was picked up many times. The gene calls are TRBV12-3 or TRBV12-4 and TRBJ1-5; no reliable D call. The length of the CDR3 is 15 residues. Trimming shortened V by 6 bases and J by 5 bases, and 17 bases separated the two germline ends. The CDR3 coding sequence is TGTGCCAGCAGCCCCTCGGCTCGTGTTGATCAGCCCCAGCATTTT. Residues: CASSPSARVDQPQHF.